This is a list of T cell receptor beta chains from one sample in a study of blood T cell repertoires in COVID-19. Generated by immunoSEQ multiplex PCR, the TCRdb table keeps only in-frame clones and is missing some. Of roughly 140,000 clones listed, about 84% are singletons. Sequencing input: peripheral blood. These TCRs come from a woman aged 80 or older in a cohort sampled during active or convalescent COVID-19. CDR3s include the opening cysteine and the closing phenylalanine or tryptophan. The order of the fields is clone size, CDR3 length, J gene, V gene, D gene, CDR3 DNA, CDR3 protein. The D gene is left open where the match is weak. Size is omitted from some rows. Given values are once, few, many or a class for expanded clones.

size: .; length: 15; J: TRBJ1-5; V: TRBV28; D: .; DNA: TGTGCCAGCAGTCGCCCAGGAGGTGGAGATCAGCCCCAGCATTTT; CDR3: CASSRPGGGDQPQHF
size: .; length: 15; J: TRBJ2-3; V: TRBV7-2; D: TRBD2; DNA: TGTGCCAGCAGCTTTGGACTAGCTAGCACAGATACGCAGTATTTT; CDR3: CASSFGLASTDTQYF
size: once; length: 16; J: TRBJ2-2; V: TRBV4-2; D: TRBD2; DNA: TGTGCCAGCAGCTCAGGACTAGCGGTGAACACCGGGGAGCTGTTTTTT; CDR3: CASSSGLAVNTGELFF
size: .; length: 15; J: TRBJ2-1; V: TRBV6-5; D: TRBD1; DNA: TGTGCCAGCAGTCCAGGGGGCGCATCGAGCAATGAGCAGTTCTTC; CDR3: CASSPGGASSNEQFF
size: .; length: 12; J: TRBJ2-2; V: TRBV27; D: .; DNA: TGTGCCAGCAACACGAACACCGGGGAGCTGTTTTTT; CDR3: CASNTNTGELFF
size: few; length: 14; J: TRBJ2-1; V: TRBV7-9; D: .; DNA: TGTGCCAGCAGCTTCAAGTGGGGCTGGAATGAGCAGTTCTTC; CDR3: CASSFKWGWNEQFF
size: .; length: 13; J: TRBJ1-2; V: TRBV18; D: .; DNA: TGTGCCAGCCGGACAGAATCTAACTATGGCTACACCTTC; CDR3: CASRTESNYGYTF
size: .; length: 10; J: TRBJ1-2; V: TRBV28; D: .; DNA: TGTGCTCTCGTTATCTATGGCTACACCTTC; CDR3: CALVIYGYTF
size: few; length: 16; J: TRBJ1-1; V: TRBV7-7; D: .; DNA: TGTGCTAGCAGCTTAAAAACCCAGTGTCGCCACACTGAAGCTTTCTTT; CDR3: CASSLKTQCRHTEAFF
size: once; length: 15; J: TRBJ1-5; V: TRBV5-8; D: TRBD1; DNA: TGTGCCAGCAGCGGAGGACAGGGGATCAATCAGCCCCAGCATTTT; CDR3: CASSGGQGINQPQHF
size: once; length: 14; J: TRBJ1-2; V: TRBV28; D: TRBD1; DNA: TGTGCCAGCAGTTTAGGGACAGGGGCCAATGGCTACACCTTC; CDR3: CASSLGTGANGYTF
size: once; length: 18; J: TRBJ2-2; V: TRBV7-2; D: TRBD2; DNA: TGTGCCAGCGGTGTAGCAGGGCTGTTAGCGGGGGGCGCCGGGGAGCTGTTTTTT; CDR3: CASGVAGLLAGGAGELFF
size: .; length: 16; J: TRBJ1-3; V: TRBV16; D: .; DNA: TGTGCCAGCAGCCAAACCCCCGGGAACTCTGGAAACACCATATATTTT; CDR3: CASSQTPGNSGNTIYF
size: .; length: 16; J: TRBJ1-2; V: TRBV18; D: .; DNA: TGTGCCAGCTCACCACCTGGGTCAGGGGTTTATTATGGCTACACCTTC; CDR3: CASSPPGSGVYYGYTF
size: .; length: 15; J: TRBJ2-3; V: TRBV7-9; D: TRBD2; DNA: TGTGCCAGCAGCTTAGTCGCGGGGGACACAGATACGCAGTATTTT; CDR3: CASSLVAGDTDTQYF
size: few; length: 16; J: TRBJ2-5; V: TRBV10-3; D: TRBD2; DNA: TGTGCCATCAGTGGTAGTAGCGGGGCCCTCGGGGAGACCCAGTACTTC; CDR3: CAISGSSGALGETQYF
size: .; length: 11; J: TRBJ1-2; V: TRBV20-1; D: .; DNA: TGCAGTGCTGCAGGGGTTAGTGGCTACACCTTC; CDR3: CSAAGVSGYTF
size: .; length: 12; J: TRBJ2-5; V: TRBV5-1; D: .; DNA: TGCGCCAGCAGCGTGGGTCTCGAGACCCAGTACTTC; CDR3: CASSVGLETQYF
size: few; length: 17; J: TRBJ2-3; V: TRBV18; D: .; DNA: TGTGCCAGCTCACCTATTAGGGGGACCACTAGCACAGATACGCAGTATTTT; CDR3: CASSPIRGTTSTDTQYF
size: .; length: 12; J: TRBJ1-5; V: TRBV30; D: .; DNA: TGTGCCTGGAGTATGTCTCAGGGGCCCCAGCATTTT; CDR3: CAWSMSQGPQHF
size: .; length: 13; J: TRBJ2-7; V: TRBV10-1; D: .; DNA: TGCGCCAGCAGGGACTTCGACCCCTACGAGCAGTACTTC; CDR3: CASRDFDPYEQYF
size: .; length: 13; J: TRBJ2-5; V: TRBV2; D: .; DNA: TGTGCCAGCAGTGTTGGGGCGGCCGAGACCCAGTACTTC; CDR3: CASSVGAAETQYF
size: .; length: 16; J: TRBJ2-7; V: TRBV30; D: TRBD1; DNA: TGTGCCTGGAGTAAACCTTACAGGGGGCGCTTCTACGAGCAGTACTTC; CDR3: CAWSKPYRGRFYEQYF
size: .; length: 16; J: TRBJ1-1; V: TRBV4-3; D: .; DNA: TGCGCCAGCAGCCAAGATTTCCAGGGCAGGTTCACTGAAGCTTTCTTT; CDR3: CASSQDFQGRFTEAFF
size: .; length: 16; J: TRBJ1-2; V: TRBV7-9; D: TRBD1; DNA: TGTGCCAGCAGCTTAGGATCAGGGGGCGCTAACTATGGCTACACCTTC; CDR3: CASSLGSGGANYGYTF
size: once; length: 15; J: TRBJ2-7; V: TRBV14; D: .; DNA: TGTGCCAGCAGCCTGGCCGACAGGTTATCCTACGAGCAGTACTTC; CDR3: CASSLADRLSYEQYF
size: .; length: 16; J: TRBJ1-2; V: TRBV4-1; D: TRBD1; DNA: TGCGCCAGCAGCACTACCCCGGGACAGGGCTTCTATGGCTACACCTTC; CDR3: CASSTTPGQGFYGYTF
size: .; length: 16; J: TRBJ2-4; V: TRBV5-1; D: .; DNA: TGCGCCAGCAGCCTACTTAGCGGTGTAGCCAAAAACATTCAGTACTTC; CDR3: CASSLLSGVAKNIQYF
size: .; length: 14; J: TRBJ1-4; V: TRBV5-1; D: .; DNA: TGCGCCAGCAGCATTAGCGGCGTTAATGAAAAACTGTTTTTT; CDR3: CASSISGVNEKLFF
size: .; length: 15; J: TRBJ1-1; V: TRBV28; D: TRBD1; DNA: TGTGCCAGCAGTTCTTTGGGACAGGGGAACACTGAAGCTTTCTTT; CDR3: CASSSLGQGNTEAFF
size: .; length: 12; J: TRBJ1-2; V: TRBV6-2/TRBV6-3; D: .; DNA: TGTGCCAGCAGTTATCGGGGGGCTGGCTACACCTTC; CDR3: CASSYRGAGYTF
size: .; length: 14; J: TRBJ2-5; V: TRBV9; D: TRBD1; DNA: TGTGCCAGCAGCGTAGGGGCAGGGGGAGAGACCCAGTACTTC; CDR3: CASSVGAGGETQYF
size: once; length: 15; J: TRBJ1-2; V: TRBV5-1; D: .; DNA: TGCGCCAGCAGCCCACTCCGGACGGGAAACTATGGCTACACCTTC; CDR3: CASSPLRTGNYGYTF
size: .; length: 15; J: TRBJ1-2; V: TRBV3-1/TRBV3-2; D: TRBD1; DNA: TGTGCCAGCAGCCAAAGGGGGCCATCTCACTATGGCTACACCTTC; CDR3: CASSQRGPSHYGYTF
size: .; length: 15; J: TRBJ1-4; V: TRBV4-1; D: TRBD1; DNA: TGCGCCAGCAGCCTAGCCGGGACAGGGAATGAAAAACTGTTTTTT; CDR3: CASSLAGTGNEKLFF
size: .; length: 14; J: TRBJ1-1; V: TRBV2; D: .; DNA: TGTGCCAGCAGTGAACAGGGCGGCGACACTGAAGCTTTCTTT; CDR3: CASSEQGGDTEAFF
size: .; length: 14; J: TRBJ2-1; V: TRBV7-2; D: TRBD2; DNA: TGTGCCAGCAGATCGGGGGGGCCCTACAATGAGCAGTTCTTC; CDR3: CASRSGGPYNEQFF
size: .; length: 14; J: TRBJ2-5; V: TRBV5-1; D: TRBD2; DNA: TGCGCCAGCAGCTTCGCCGGGACTAGCGGGGCCCAGTACTTC; CDR3: CASSFAGTSGAQYF
size: .; length: 15; J: TRBJ1-2; V: TRBV11-2; D: TRBD1; DNA: TGTGCCAGCAGCCTCGGGACAGGGAGGGGCTATGGCTACACCTTC; CDR3: CASSLGTGRGYGYTF
size: .; length: 16; J: TRBJ1-1; V: TRBV7-2; D: .; DNA: TGTGCCAGCACCGAGGGCGGGGGCGGGCGGGGCACTGAAGCTTTCTTT; CDR3: CASTEGGGGRGTEAFF
size: .; length: 11; J: TRBJ1-5; V: TRBV28; D: .; DNA: TGTGCCAGTGGGGGGTATCAGCCCCAGCATTTT; CDR3: CASGGYQPQHF
size: .; length: 17; J: TRBJ1-3; V: TRBV30; D: .; DNA: TGTGCCTGGAGTGTAGCAGGTACCTCTGCGTGGGGAAACACCATATATTTT; CDR3: CAWSVAGTSAWGNTIYF
size: few; length: 13; J: TRBJ1-1; V: TRBV7-8; D: .; DNA: TGTGCCAGCAGCAACAGCAAGAACACTGAAGCTTTCTTT; CDR3: CASSNSKNTEAFF
size: few; length: 11; J: TRBJ2-5; V: TRBV19; D: .; DNA: TGTGCCAGTAGGGGCCTGGTGACCCAGTACTTC; CDR3: CASRGLVTQYF
size: few; length: 13; J: TRBJ1-2; V: TRBV4-3; D: .; DNA: TGCGCCAGCAGCCGCGAACAGGGAATTGGCTACACCTTC; CDR3: CASSREQGIGYTF
size: once; length: 14; J: TRBJ1-1; V: TRBV7-2; D: .; DNA: TGTGCCAGCAGCGTTGGACACTTGAACACTGAAGCTTTCTTT; CDR3: CASSVGHLNTEAFF
size: .; length: 16; J: TRBJ1-4; V: TRBV7-6; D: .; DNA: TGTGCCAGCAGCTTGAGAGCGGCGGGAGAGGGTGAAAAACTGTTTTTT; CDR3: CASSLRAAGEGEKLFF
size: .; length: 15; J: TRBJ2-3; V: TRBV7-2; D: .; DNA: TGTGCCAGCAGCCCGCCCCGGGCCGGGGCAGATACGCAGTATTTT; CDR3: CASSPPRAGADTQYF
size: once; length: 17; J: TRBJ1-5; V: TRBV18; D: .; DNA: TGTGCCAGCTCACCAACTAAGTCCCCAGTTGGCCATCAGCCCCAGCATTTT; CDR3: CASSPTKSPVGHQPQHF
size: .; length: 15; J: TRBJ2-7; V: TRBV6-5; D: TRBD1; DNA: TGTGCCAGCAGCCGCCGGGACAGGGGTCTGGGCGAGCAGTACTTC; CDR3: CASSRRDRGLGEQYF
size: .; length: 13; J: TRBJ1-2; V: TRBV6-5; D: .; DNA: TGTGCCAGCAGTTACTCTTACTCGTCCGGCTACACCTTC; CDR3: CASSYSYSSGYTF
size: .; length: 15; J: TRBJ1-2; V: TRBV7-9; D: TRBD1; DNA: TGTGCCAGCAGCTTAGCGCCGGGACAGATCTATGGCTACACCTTC; CDR3: CASSLAPGQIYGYTF
size: .; length: 15; J: TRBJ1-3; V: TRBV6-1; D: .; DNA: TGTGCCAGCAGTGACAAAGGGGCGGTTGGAAACACCATATATTTT; CDR3: CASSDKGAVGNTIYF
size: .; length: 15; J: TRBJ1-5; V: TRBV19; D: .; DNA: TGTGCCAGTAGTATCTTTTCGGAGGGCAATCAGCCCCAGCATTTT; CDR3: CASSIFSEGNQPQHF
size: .; length: 16; J: TRBJ1-4; V: TRBV28; D: .; DNA: TGTGCCAGCAGCCCCGCACACAGGGTTGGGGATGAAAAACTGTTTTTT; CDR3: CASSPAHRVGDEKLFF